The 25 T cell receptor beta chains below all came from one sample that was sequenced in a study of T cells in Graves' hyperthyroidism and ophthalmopathy. Amplification of TCR beta CDR3 regions used RNA as the template. With the HTBI primer set, the TCR CDR3 went through a first round of RT-PCR. One entry per CDR3 protein results from TCRdb running MiXCR on the multiplex PCR reads. This sample has over 45,000 distinct CDR3 sequences, with just under 50% found just once. The specimen sequenced was blood. The receptor source for this set is a woman aged 30 to 39 with Graves' ophthalmopathy.

The J gene is TRBJ2-7, the V gene TRBV29-1; weak D call: TRBD1 (6 bases). The length of the CDR3 is 13 residues. Germline loops: CDR1 SQVTM, CDR2 ANQGSEA. V shed 6 bases and J shed 6 bases, with 18 bases lying between them. CDR3 residues: CSVQRSQGGEQYF. In DNA form, the CDR3 reads TGCAGCGTCCAGAGGTCACAGGGTGGCGAGCAGTACTTC.

This clonotype was seen repeatedly, ten times or more. CDR3 sequence reads: CASSTPYEQYF. The CDR3 DNA is TGTGCCAGCAGTACTCCCTACGAGCAGTACTTC. V is TRBV28 and J is TRBJ2-7; no reliable D call. The CDR3 has 11 amino acids. V was trimmed by 5 bases and J by 2 bases, leaving 4 bases between them. CDR1 MDHEN and CDR2 SYDVKM come from the germline V gene.

The table lists this clonotype with many counts. The chain carries TRBV4-2 and TRBJ1-2; D is perhaps TRBD1 (6 bases). Trimming removed 0 bases from V and 6 bases from J, with 14 bases in between. CDR3 length equals 15 residues. Per germline, CDR1 LGHNA and CDR2 YNFKEQ. The CDR3 loop is CASSQEGQGMDGYTF. CDR3 DNA sequence: TGTGCCAGCAGCCAAGAGGGGCAGGGGATGGATGGCTACACCTTC.

This clonotype was observed at least ten times. The V call is TRBV12-3 or TRBV12-4, the J call TRBJ1-1; D remains unclear. This CDR3 comprises 13 residues. The V end was cut by 6 bases, the J end by 4 bases, with 12 bases between. The CDR3 DNA sequence: TGTGCCAGCAGACCCCCACAGAGCACTGAAGCTTTCTTT. Protein sequence: CASRPPQSTEAFF.

This clonotype has a count of ten or more. This rearrangement joins TRBV19 to TRBJ2-1; 7 nucleotides align to TRBD1. Germline V gives CDR1 LNHDA, CDR2 SQIVND (reference sequence). V dropped 10 bases and J dropped 5; count of bases not matched to a gene: 8. The CDR3 sequence is 13 residues long. The CDR3 DNA reads as TGTGCCAACTCGACAGGGAGCGACAATGAGCAGTTCTTC. Amino acids: CANSTGSDNEQFF.

This clonotype was observed many times. The J gene is TRBJ2-7, the V gene TRBV7-9, with 7 bases fitting TRBD2. CDR1 and CDR2 from the germline V gene are SEHNR and FQNEAQ (reference sequence). Trimming at V came to 4 bases and at J to 6 bases, leaving 12 bases not matched to a gene. The CDR3 loop spans 15 amino acids. The CDR3: CASSYAGREWSEQYF. DNA of the CDR3: TGTGCCAGCAGCTATGCTGGGCGGGAGTGGAGCGAGCAGTACTTC.

Concerning this clonotype: No conserved phenylalanine or tryptophan is present at the end of the CDR3, so a read error is the likely explanation. V gene TRBV4-2 combines with J gene TRBJ2-2, with 8 bases that match TRBD2. This CDR3 spans 15 amino acids. V was clipped by 2 bases and J by 8 bases; unmatched bases: 7. The germline gives CDR1 LGHNA, CDR2 YNFKEQ. The CDR3 DNA follows: TGTGCCAGCAGCCAACGTAAGCGGGAGTCTGGGGAGCTGTTTTTG. Amino acid sequence: CASSQRKRESGELFL.

By sample share, this clonotype is medium-sized. The chain recombines TRBV10-3 with TRBJ1-6, with a tentative D call TRBD1 (5 bases). The V gene's germline CDR1 is ENHRY and CDR2 SYGVKD. Trimming removed 10 bases from V and 5 bases from J, with 15 bases in between. This CDR3 region has 14 residues. The CDR3 loop reads CATRQSVNNSPLHF. The CDR3 DNA reads as TGTGCCACCAGACAGAGCGTAAATAATTCACCCCTCCACTTT.

For this clonotype: A much larger clone is a single base away; this may be a read error. The V gene is TRBV7-3, the J gene TRBJ2-7; D possibly corresponds to TRBD1 (6 bases). The CDR3 runs to 15 residues. Germline loops: CDR1 SGHTA, CDR2 FQGTGA. With 4 bases removed from V and 0 bases from J, the gap between germline ends came to 13 bases. DNA for the CDR3: TGTGCCAGCAGCTCCGGACAGCTCCTCTCCTACGAGCAGTACTTC. Translating gives CASSSGQLLSYEQYF.

Comment on this clonotype: Its ends do not fully match the called genes, so a read error is possible. The chain is built from TRBV5-5 and TRBJ1-6; weak D call: TRBD1 (6 bases). The CDR3 runs 17 residues. Germline V CDR1 and CDR2: SGHKS, YYEKEE (reference sequence). The CDR3 bases are TGTGCCGGCAGCACGATACTCGGAGGACAGTATAATTCACCCCTCCACTTT. It codes for CAGSTILGGQYNSPLHF.

This chain joins TRBV19 and TRBJ1-6; the D is unclear. Germline values: CDR1 LNHDA, CDR2 SQIVND (reference sequence). This CDR3 has 12 residues. The V and J ends lost 3 bases and 7 bases respectively, with 4 bases between them. As DNA, the CDR3 is TGTGCCAGTAGTATTTCGAATTCACCCCTCCACTTT. Protein sequence: CASSISNSPLHF.

The chain combines TRBV9 with TRBJ2-7; D is tentatively TRBD1 or TRBD2 (5 bases each). This CDR3 contains 14 residues. Germline CDR1 and CDR2: SGDLS and YYNGEE. Trimming pared 0 bases from V and 5 bases from J, leaving 12 bases between. CDR3 nucleotide sequence: TGTGCCAGCAGCGTAGAGGGGAGCGCCCACGAGCAGTACTTC. Translating it yields CASSVEGSAHEQYF.

The sample holds many counts of this clonotype. This chain links TRBV10-3 with TRBJ2-7; 10 bases match TRBD2. CDR3 length: 13 amino acids. The V segment lost 2 bases and the J segment 7 bases; nucleotides outside the gene matches: 2. The germline V gene encodes CDR1 ENHRY and CDR2 SYGVKD. The CDR3 DNA reads as TGTGCCATCAGTGAGCCGGGACTAGCGGAGCAGTACTTC. Encoded protein: CAISEPGLAEQYF.

This clonotype showed up many times. The V call is TRBV4-1, the J call TRBJ1-3; D gene ambiguous. CDR1 is MGHRA, CDR2 YSYEKL, per germline. V was trimmed by 8 bases and J by 3 bases, leaving 5 bases between them. The CDR3 covers 11 residues. CDR3 amino acids: CASGGGNTIYF. CDR3 in DNA: TGCGCCAGCGGAGGTGGAAACACCATATATTTT.

This rearrangement joins TRBV6-5 to TRBJ2-1; D perhaps matches TRBD1 (8 bases). V lost 5 bases, J lost 0 bases, and 20 bases lay in between. Germline V gene data show CDR1 as MNHEY and CDR2 as SVGAGI. The CDR3 covers 18 residues. CDR3 in DNA: TGTGCCAGCAGTGGACAGGGAGCGGGACAGATCTCCTACAATGAGCAGTTCTTC. Translated, it gives CASSGQGAGQISYNEQFF.

The rearrangement uses TRBV2 and TRBJ2-7; D possibly corresponds to TRBD2 (6 bases). CDR3 length: 14 residues. Germline loops: CDR1 SNHLY, CDR2 FYNNEI. The ends were cut back, 6 bases at V and 2 bases at J, with 14 bases in the middle. CDR3 bases: TGTGCCAGCAGCCTAGGGGCGGGAACCTACGAGCAGTACTTC. Translation: CASSLGAGTYEQYF.

This clonotype was counted at least ten times. The rearrangement links TRBV4-2 to TRBJ2-1, with TRBD2 matching 10 bases. The CDR3 extends over 16 amino acids. Germline CDR1 reads LGHNA; CDR2 reads YNFKEQ. J was trimmed by 8 bases and V by 0 bases; bases with no gene match: 7. CDR3 loop: CASSQDLAGGWDEQFF. DNA of the CDR3: TGTGCCAGCAGCCAAGATTTAGCGGGAGGCTGGGATGAGCAGTTCTTC.

The sample holds one count of this clonotype. The DNA is left out, because the CDR3 cannot be placed on it with certainty; the CDR3 is given as TCRdb lists it. This rearrangement joins TRBV20-1 to TRBJ2-5; no check of the table's D call, TRBD2, against the DNA was made. Germline values: CDR1 DFQATT, CDR2 SNEGSKA (reference sequence). 17 amino acids form the CDR3, both terminal residues included. This chain's CDR3 is CSARGHGYTFGAGTQYF.

As for this clonotype: The junction shows a germline mismatch at one end, possibly a read error. The chain has TRBV7-6 and TRBJ2-1, with D hard to call. The germline CDR1 and CDR2 sequences are SGHVS and FNYEAQ. The length of the CDR3 is 12 residues. The CDR3 DNA reads as TGCGCCAGCACTAACAGATTCAATGAGCAATTCTTC. Encoded protein: CASTNRFNEQFF.

There are a few counts of this clonotype. The chain joins TRBV28 to TRBJ1-4; D ambiguous. Germline V CDR1 and CDR2: MDHEN, SYDVKM. CDR3 length: 15 amino acids. The V gene lost 3 bases and the J gene lost 4 bases, with 12 bases spanning the gap. CDR3 amino acids: CASSFISGYNEKLFF. CDR3 nucleotide sequence: TGTGCCAGCAGTTTTATCTCGGGGTATAATGAAAAACTGTTTTTT.

This clonotype was detected many times. This chain joins TRBV9 and TRBJ1-6; weak D call: TRBD1 (6 bases). Germline CDR1 reads SGDLS; CDR2 reads YYNGEE. The CDR3 is 15 amino acids. V was cut by 4 bases and J by 15 bases, with 23 bases left in between. The CDR3 region has the DNA TGTGCCAGCAGCCCAACTTCAACTACAGGGATTTACCTCCACTTT. It translates to CASSPTSTTGIYLHF.

This clonotype was detected many times. A much larger clone differs by one base, so this may be a read error. The gene calls are TRBV5-6 and TRBJ2-7; TRBD2 agrees at 7 bases. V shed 4 bases and J 9 bases; nucleotides not matched to a gene: 13. The CDR3 has 14 residues. Germline CDR1 and CDR2: SGHDT and YYEEEE. CDR3 DNA sequence: TGTGCCAGCAGCCAGCTAGCGGCCCTGGGGGGGCAGTACTTC. This encodes CASSQLAALGGQYF.

V gene TRBV10-3 combines with J gene TRBJ1-1; perhaps TRBD1 as D (5 bases). CDR3 size: 17 residues. Germline assignment: CDR1 ENHRY and CDR2 SYGVKD. V lost 2 bases and J 0 bases, leaving 16 bases between the germline ends. CDR3 DNA sequence: TGTGCCATCAGTGAGACTCAGGAGGGGCTCATGAACACTGAAGCTTTCTTT. Translated: CAISETQEGLMNTEAFF.

This clonotype is a singleton in its sample. The chain has TRBV7-8 and TRBJ1-5, with 7 bases fitting TRBD1. This CDR3 has 16 amino acids. V shed 5 bases, J shed 3 bases, and the junction held 10 bases outside the gene matches. Germline CDR1 SGHVS, CDR2 FQNEAQ. The CDR3 is CASSRSRGQNNQPQHF. For the CDR3, the DNA is TGTGCCAGCAGCCGATCCCGGGGACAGAACAATCAGCCCCAGCATTTT.

This clonotype occurred many times. Being one base from a much bigger clone, this may be a read error. The chain uses TRBV20-1 and TRBJ2-1, with D perhaps TRBD1 (6 bases). Germline loops: CDR1 DFQATT, CDR2 SNEGSKA (reference sequence). The length of the CDR3 is 12 residues. CDR3 DNA: TGCAGTGCAAGGACAGTTTACAGTGAGCAGTTCTTC. Its protein is CSARTVYSEQFF.